This TCR beta chain derives from a study of identical twins. TCRdb recomputed calls from the 5' RACE reads with MiXCR, one row per CDR3 protein. The table records 250,000 or so distinct CDR3 sequences, approximately 8.3% of them present only once. The V gene lost 7 bases and the J gene lost 3 bases, with 12 bases spanning the gap. This CDR3 spans 13 amino acids. Germline loops: CDR1 SQVTM, CDR2 ANQGSEA. Donors uniformly comprised healthy Caucasians. This sample was shared with a second study, whose subject was yellow fever vaccine responses in identical twins.

Sample: CD8+ T cells sorted from blood. The chain links TRBV29-1 to TRBJ1-4; tentative D call: TRBD1 (5 bases). The source of this sequence is a woman between 18 and 29 years old in good health. CDR3 nucleotide sequence: TGCAGCGCTAGCGGGGGAGCTAATGAAAAACTGTTTTTT. This sequence encodes CSASGGANEKLFF.